Included here is one T cell receptor beta chain sequence, with context. The sample belongs to a study of technical replicates of blood from several donors. Per germline, CDR1 LNHNV and CDR2 YYDKDF (reference sequence). The CDR3 is made up of 16 amino acids. V lost 5 bases to trimming and J lost 4 bases; unmatched junction nucleotides: 9. Clones were read by immunoSEQ multiplex PCR, and TCRdb kept only the in-frame ones, dropping some. The sample records roughly 87,000 clones, approximately 93% being singletons. The chain carries TRBV15 and TRBJ1-2; 11 bases are shared with TRBD1. This TCR derives from a human donor in good health. Input material: T cells isolated from PBMCs. For the CDR3, the DNA is TGTGCCACCAGCGGGACAGGGGGAGCGCGGTCCTATGGCTACACCTTC. Protein: CATSGTGGARSYGYTF.